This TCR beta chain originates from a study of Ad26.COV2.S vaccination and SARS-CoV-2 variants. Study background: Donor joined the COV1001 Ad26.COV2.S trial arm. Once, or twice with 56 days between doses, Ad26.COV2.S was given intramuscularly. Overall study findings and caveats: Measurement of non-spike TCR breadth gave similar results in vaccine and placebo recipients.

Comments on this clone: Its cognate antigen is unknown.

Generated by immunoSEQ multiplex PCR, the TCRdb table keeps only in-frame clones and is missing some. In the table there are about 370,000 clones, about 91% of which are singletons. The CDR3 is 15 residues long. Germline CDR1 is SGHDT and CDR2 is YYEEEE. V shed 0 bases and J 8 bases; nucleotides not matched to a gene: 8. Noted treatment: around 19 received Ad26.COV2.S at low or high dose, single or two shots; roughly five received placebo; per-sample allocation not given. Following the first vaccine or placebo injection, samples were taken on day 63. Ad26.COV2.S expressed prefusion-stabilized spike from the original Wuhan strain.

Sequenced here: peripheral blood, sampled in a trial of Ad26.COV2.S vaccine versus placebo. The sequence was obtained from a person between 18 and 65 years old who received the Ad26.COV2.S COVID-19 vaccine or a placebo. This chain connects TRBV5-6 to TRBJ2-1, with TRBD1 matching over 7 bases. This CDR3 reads CASSLALDRFDEQFF. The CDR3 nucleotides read TGTGCCAGCAGCTTGGCCCTGGACAGGTTCGATGAGCAGTTCTTC.